This TCR beta chain was identified during a study of cytomegalovirus exposure and HLA in healthy donors. Looking at the study overall: An earlier analysis identified 120 million or so unique TCR beta sequences in about 200 million T cells. Most donors, less than 85% of a few hundred genotyped, fell in the Caucasian-associated ancestry cluster.

PCR amplification relied on 60 Vbeta primers (plus 13 Jbeta primers). In the original processing: The authors later counted some 76 million unique TCR beta chains, approximately 12 million of them shared. The protocol was immunoSEQ multiplex PCR, while the TCRdb copy is restricted to in-frame clones and leaves out a portion. V and J calls and clone size are as listed in that table; D and trimming were resolved from the DNA. This repertoire shows about 160,000 clones, approximately 72% found once; its top ten account for about 2.1%. Each donor was healthy, and each was a bone marrow donor. The length of the CDR3 is 17 residues. The V segment lost 3 bases and the J segment 4 bases; nucleotides outside the gene matches: 12. From germline, CDR1 is MNHNS and CDR2 SASEGT. This clone appeared a few times.

The sample consisted of PBMCs. The sequence derives from a female donor in good health and CMV-seronegative. The genes are TRBV6-1 and TRBJ2-7; 10 nucleotides match TRBD2. The CDR3 reads CASSDHPPASGGYEQYF. The CDR3 bases are TGTGCCAGCAGTGATCACCCCCCAGCTAGCGGGGGATACGAGCAGTACTTC.